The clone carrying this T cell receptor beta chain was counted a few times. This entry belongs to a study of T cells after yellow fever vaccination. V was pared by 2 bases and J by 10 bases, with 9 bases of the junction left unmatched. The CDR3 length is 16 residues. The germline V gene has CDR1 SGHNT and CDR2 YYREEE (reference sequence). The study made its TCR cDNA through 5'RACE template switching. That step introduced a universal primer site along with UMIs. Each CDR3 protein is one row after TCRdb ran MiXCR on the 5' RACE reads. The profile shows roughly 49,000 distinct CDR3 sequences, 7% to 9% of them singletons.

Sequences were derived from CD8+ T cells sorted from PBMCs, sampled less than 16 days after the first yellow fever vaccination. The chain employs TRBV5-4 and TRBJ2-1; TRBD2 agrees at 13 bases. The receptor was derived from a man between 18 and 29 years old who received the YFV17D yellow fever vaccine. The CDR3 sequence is CASSFLTSGGAREQFF. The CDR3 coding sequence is TGTGCCAGCAGCTTTTTAACTAGCGGGGGGGCCCGAGAGCAGTTCTTC.